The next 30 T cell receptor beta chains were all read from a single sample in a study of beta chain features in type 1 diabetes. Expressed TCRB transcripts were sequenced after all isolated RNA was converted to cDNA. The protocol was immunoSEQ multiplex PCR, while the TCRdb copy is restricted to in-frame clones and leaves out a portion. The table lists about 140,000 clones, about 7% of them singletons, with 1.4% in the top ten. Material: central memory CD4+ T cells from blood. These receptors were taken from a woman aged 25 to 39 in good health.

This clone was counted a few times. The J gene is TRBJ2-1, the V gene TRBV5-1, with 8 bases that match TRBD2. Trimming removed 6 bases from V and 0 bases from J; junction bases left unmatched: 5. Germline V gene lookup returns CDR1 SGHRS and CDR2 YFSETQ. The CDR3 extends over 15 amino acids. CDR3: CASTTSVSSYNEQFF. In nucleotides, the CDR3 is TGCGCCAGCACGACTAGCGTCAGCTCCTACAATGAGCAGTTCTTC.

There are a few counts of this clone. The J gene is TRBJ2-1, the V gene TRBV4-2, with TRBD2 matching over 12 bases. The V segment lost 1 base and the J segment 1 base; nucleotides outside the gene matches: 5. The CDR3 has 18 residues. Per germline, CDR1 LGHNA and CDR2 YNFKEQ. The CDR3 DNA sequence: TGTGCCAGCAGCCAAGCTCCGACTAGCGGGAGTTCCTACAATGAGCAGTTCTTC. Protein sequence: CASSQAPTSGSSYNEQFF.

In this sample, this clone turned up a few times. The CDR3 loop reads CASSSTRASYNEQFF. In nucleotides, the CDR3 is TGTGCCAGCAGTTCAACTAGGGCTTCCTACAATGAGCAGTTCTTC. This chain uses TRBV27 with TRBJ2-1, with D possibly TRBD2 on 5 matching bases. The V and J ends lost 4 bases and 1 base respectively, with 11 bases between them. The CDR3 spans 15 residues. In germline, CDR1 is MNHEY, CDR2 SMNVEV (reference sequence).

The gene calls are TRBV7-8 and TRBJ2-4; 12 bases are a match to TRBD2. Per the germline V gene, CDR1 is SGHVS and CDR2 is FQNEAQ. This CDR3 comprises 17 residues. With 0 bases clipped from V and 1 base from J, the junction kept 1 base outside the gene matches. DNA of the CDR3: TGTGCCAGCAGCTTAGCCCTAGCGGGAGGGGCCAAAAACATTCAGTACTTC. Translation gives CASSLALAGGAKNIQYF.

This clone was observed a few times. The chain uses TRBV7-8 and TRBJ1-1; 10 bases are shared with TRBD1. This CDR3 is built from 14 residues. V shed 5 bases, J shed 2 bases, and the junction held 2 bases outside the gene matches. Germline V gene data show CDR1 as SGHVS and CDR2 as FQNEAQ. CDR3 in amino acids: CASSRDRGNTEAFF. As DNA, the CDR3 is TGTGCCAGCAGCCGGGACAGGGGAAACACTGAAGCTTTCTTT.

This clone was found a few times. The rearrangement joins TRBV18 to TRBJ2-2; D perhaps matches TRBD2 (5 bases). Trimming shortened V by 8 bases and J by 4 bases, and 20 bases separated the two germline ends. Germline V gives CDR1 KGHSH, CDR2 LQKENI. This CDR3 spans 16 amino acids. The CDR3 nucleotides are TGTGCCAGCACCCCGGACTTGATCTCGACCACCGGGGAGCTGTTTTTT. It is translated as CASTPDLISTTGELFF.

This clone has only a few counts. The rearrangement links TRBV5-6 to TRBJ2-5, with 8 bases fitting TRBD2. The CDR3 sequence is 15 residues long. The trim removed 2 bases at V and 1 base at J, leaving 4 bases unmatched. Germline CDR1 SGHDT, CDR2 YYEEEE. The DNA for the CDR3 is TGTGCCAGCAGCTTCGACACTAGCGGCCAAGAGACCCAGTACTTC. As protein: CASSFDTSGQETQYF. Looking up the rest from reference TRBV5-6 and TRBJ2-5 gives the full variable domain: DAGVTQSPTHLIKTRGQQVTLRCSPKSGHDTVSWYQQALGQGPQFIFQYYEEEERQRGNFPDRFSGHQFPNYSSELNVNALLLGDSALYLCASSFDTSGQETQYFGPGTRLLVL.

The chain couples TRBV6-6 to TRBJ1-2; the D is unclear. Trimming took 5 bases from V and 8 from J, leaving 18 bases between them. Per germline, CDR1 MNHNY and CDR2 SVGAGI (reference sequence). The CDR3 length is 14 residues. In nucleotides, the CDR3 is TGTGCCAGCAGTGACTTAACTGAGGGCATAGGCTACACCTTC. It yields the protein CASSDLTEGIGYTF.

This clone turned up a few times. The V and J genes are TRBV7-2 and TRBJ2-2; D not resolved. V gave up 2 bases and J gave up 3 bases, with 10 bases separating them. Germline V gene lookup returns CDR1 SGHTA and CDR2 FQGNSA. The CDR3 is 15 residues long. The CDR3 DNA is TGTGCCAGCAGCTTACGCCGCCCGGACACCGGGGAGCTGTTTTTT. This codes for CASSLRRPDTGELFF. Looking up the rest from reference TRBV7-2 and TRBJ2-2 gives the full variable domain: GAGVSQSPSNKVTEKGKDVELRCDPISGHTALYWYRQSLGQGLEFLIYFQGNSAPDKSGLPSDRFSAERTGGSVSTLTIQRTQQEDSAVYLCASSLRRPDTGELFFGEGSRLTVL.

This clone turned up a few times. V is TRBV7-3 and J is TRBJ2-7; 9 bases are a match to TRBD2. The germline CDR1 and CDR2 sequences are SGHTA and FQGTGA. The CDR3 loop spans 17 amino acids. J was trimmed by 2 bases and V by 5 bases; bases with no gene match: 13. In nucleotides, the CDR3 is TGTGCCAGCAGCCCGGGCGTAGCGGGAGTTGGCCCCTACGAGCAGTACTTC. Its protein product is CASSPGVAGVGPYEQYF.

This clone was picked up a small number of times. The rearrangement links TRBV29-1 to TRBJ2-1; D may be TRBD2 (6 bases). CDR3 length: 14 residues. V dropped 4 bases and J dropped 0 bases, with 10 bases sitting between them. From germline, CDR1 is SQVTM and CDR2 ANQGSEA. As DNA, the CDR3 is TGCAGCGTTGGGGGGGATTCCTCCTACAATGAGCAGTTCTTC. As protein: CSVGGDSSYNEQFF.

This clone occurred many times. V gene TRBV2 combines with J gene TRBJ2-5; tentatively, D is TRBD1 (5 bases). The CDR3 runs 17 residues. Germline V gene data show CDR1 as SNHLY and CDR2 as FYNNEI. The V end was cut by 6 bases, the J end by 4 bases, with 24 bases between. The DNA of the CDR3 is TGTGCCAGCAGGGATAGCAGGGCTGGAGCTAACCCAGAGACCCAGTACTTC. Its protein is CASRDSRAGANPETQYF.

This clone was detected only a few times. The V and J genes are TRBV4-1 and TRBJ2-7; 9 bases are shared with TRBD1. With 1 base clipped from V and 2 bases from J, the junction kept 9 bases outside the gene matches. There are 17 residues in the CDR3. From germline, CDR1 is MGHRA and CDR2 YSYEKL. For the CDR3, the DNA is TGCGCCAGCAGCCAAGTGGGGACAGGGAACCCCCCCTACGAGCAGTACTTC. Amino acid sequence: CASSQVGTGNPPYEQYF.

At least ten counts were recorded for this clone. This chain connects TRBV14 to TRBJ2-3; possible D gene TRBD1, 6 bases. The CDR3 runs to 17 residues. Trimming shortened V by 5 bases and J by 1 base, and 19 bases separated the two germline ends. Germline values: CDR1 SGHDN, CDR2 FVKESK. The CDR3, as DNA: TGTGCCAGCAGCAAAAAGCAGGACAGCCTACGCACAGATACGCAGTATTTT. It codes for CASSKKQDSLRTDTQYF.

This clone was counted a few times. The CDR3 loop reads CASSLDRSNTYEQYF. In DNA, the CDR3 is TGTGCCAGCAGCCTGGACAGGTCCAACACCTACGAGCAGTACTTC. V usage is TRBV5-6 and J usage is TRBJ2-7, with TRBD1 matching 7 bases. The CDR3 is made up of 15 amino acids. With 4 bases clipped from V and 2 bases from J, the junction kept 9 bases outside the gene matches. Germline lookup yields CDR1 SGHDT and CDR2 YYEEEE.

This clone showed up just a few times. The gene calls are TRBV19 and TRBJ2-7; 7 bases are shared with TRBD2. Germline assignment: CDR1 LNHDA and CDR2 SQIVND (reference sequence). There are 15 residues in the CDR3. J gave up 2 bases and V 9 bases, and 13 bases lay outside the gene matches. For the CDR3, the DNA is TGTGCCAGCAAAGGGACCTCTAGCGGACCCTACGAGCAGTACTTC. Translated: CASKGTSSGPYEQYF.

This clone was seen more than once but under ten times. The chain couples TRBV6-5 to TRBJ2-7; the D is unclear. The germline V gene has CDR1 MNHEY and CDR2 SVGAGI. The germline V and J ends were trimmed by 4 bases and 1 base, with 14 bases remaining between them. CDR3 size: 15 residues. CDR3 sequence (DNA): TGTGCCAGCAGTTCGGGTCTCGGCAGTTCCTACGAGCAGTACTTC. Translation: CASSSGLGSSYEQYF.

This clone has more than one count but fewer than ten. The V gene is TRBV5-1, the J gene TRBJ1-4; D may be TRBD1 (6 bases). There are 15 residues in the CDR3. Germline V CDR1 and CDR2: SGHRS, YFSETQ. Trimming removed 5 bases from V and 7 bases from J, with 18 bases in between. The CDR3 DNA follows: TGCGCCAGCAGATCTGAGGGGGTACGCGGTGAAAAACTGTTTTTT. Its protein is CASRSEGVRGEKLFF.

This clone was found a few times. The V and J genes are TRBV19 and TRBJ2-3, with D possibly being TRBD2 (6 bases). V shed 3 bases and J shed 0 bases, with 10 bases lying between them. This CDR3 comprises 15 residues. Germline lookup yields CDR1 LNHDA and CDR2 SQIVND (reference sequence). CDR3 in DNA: TGTGCCAGTAGTATCTCGGGAGATAGCACAGATACGCAGTATTTT. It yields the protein CASSISGDSTDTQYF.

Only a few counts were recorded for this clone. The CDR3 DNA reads as TGTGCCTGGAGTGTACATGGCCACGAGCAGTACTTC. This codes for CAWSVHGHEQYF. The chain has TRBV30 and TRBJ2-7; D is uncertain. This CDR3 region has 12 residues. CDR1 is GTSNPN and CDR2 is SVGIG in the germline V gene (reference sequence). V gave up 0 bases and J gave up 5 bases, with 8 bases separating them. Looking up the rest from reference TRBV30 and TRBJ2-7 gives the full variable domain: SQTIHQWPATLVQPVGSPLSLECTVEGTSNPNLYWYRQAAGRGLQLLFYSVGIGQISSEVPQNLSASRPQDRQFILSSKKLLLSDSGFYLCAWSVHGHEQYFGPGTRLTVT.

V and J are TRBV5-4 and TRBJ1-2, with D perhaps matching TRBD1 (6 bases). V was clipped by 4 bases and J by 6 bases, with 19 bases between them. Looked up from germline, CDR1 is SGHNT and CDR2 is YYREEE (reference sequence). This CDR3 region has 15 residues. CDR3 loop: CASSLSGGRGNGYTF. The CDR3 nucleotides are TGTGCCAGCAGCCTCTCGGGGGGGCGCGGAAATGGCTACACCTTC.

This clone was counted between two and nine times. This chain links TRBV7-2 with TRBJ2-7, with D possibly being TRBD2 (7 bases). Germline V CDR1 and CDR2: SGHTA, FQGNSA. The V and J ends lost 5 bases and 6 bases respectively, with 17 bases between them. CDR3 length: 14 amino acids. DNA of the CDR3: TGTGCCAGCAGCCAGGGGACGGGAGGACGCGAGCAGTACTTC. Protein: CASSQGTGGREQYF.

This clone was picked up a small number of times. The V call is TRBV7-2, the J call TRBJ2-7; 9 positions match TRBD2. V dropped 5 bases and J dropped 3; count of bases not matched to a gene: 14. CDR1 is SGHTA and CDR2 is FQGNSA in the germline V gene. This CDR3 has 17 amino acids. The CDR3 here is CASSIRGSSGIYYEQYF. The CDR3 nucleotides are TGTGCCAGCAGCATAAGGGGCTCTAGCGGGATATACTACGAGCAGTACTTC.

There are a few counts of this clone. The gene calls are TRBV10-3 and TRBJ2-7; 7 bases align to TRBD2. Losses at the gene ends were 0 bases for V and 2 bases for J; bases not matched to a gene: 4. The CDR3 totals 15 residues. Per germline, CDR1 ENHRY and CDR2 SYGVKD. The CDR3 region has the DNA TGTGCCATCAGTGAGTCAGCGGGGACTACCTACGAGCAGTACTTC. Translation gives CAISESAGTTYEQYF.

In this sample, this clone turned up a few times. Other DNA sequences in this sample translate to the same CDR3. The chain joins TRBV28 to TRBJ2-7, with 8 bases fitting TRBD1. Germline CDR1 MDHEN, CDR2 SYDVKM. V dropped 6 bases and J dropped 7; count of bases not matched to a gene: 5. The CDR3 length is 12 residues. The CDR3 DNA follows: TGTGCCAGCAGGACAGGGGCCAGGGAGCAGTACTTC. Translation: CASRTGAREQYF. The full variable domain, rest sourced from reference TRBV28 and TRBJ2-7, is DVKVTQSSRYLVKRTGEKVFLECVQDMDHENMFWYRQDPGLGLRLIYFSYDVKMKEKGDIPEGYSVSREKKERFSLILESASTNQTSMYLCASRTGAREQYFGPGTRLTVT.

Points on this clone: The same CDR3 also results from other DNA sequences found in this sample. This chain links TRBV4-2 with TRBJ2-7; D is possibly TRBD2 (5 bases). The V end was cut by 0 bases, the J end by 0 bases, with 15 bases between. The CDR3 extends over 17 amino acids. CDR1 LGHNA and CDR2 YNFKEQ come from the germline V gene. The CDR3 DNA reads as TGTGCCAGCAGCCAAGATCTAAGCGGAGGAAGCTCCTACGAGCAGTACTTC. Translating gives CASSQDLSGGSSYEQYF.

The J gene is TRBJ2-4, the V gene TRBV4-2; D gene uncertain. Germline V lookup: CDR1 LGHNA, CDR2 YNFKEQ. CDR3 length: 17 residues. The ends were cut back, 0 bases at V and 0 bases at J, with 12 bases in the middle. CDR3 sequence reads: CASSQDIGSLAKNIQYF. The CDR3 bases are TGTGCCAGCAGCCAAGATATCGGTAGTCTAGCCAAAAACATTCAGTACTTC.

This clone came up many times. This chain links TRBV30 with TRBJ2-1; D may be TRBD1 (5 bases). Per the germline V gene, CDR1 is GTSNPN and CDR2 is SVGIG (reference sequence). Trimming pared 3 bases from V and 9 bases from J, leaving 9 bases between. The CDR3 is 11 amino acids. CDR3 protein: CAWSRQGEQFF. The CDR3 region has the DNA TGTGCCTGGAGCCGTCAGGGTGAGCAGTTCTTC.

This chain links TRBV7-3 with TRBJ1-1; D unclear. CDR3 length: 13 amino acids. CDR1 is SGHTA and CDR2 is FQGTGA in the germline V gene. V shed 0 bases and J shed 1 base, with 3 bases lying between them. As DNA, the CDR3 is TGTGCCAGCAGCTTAACCAAGAACACTGAAGCTTTCTTT. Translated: CASSLTKNTEAFF.

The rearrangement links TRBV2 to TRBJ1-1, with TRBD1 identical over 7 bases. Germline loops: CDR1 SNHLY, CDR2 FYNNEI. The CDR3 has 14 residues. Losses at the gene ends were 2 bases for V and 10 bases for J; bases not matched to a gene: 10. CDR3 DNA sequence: TGTGCCAGCAGTGAACAAGGGACAGAATCGTCAGCTTTCTTT. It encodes CASSEQGTESSAFF.